This T cell receptor (beta chain) was recovered during a study of metastatic and nonmetastatic thyroid tumors. This clone was found many times. Trimming cost V 3 bases and J 5 bases, with 13 bases left between them. This CDR3 has 13 residues. Germline CDR1 reads GTSNPN; CDR2 reads SVGIG (reference sequence). TCRdb re-clonotyped the PCR reads via MiXCR. This sample has approximately 86,000 clones, with approximately 12% found just once. All patients were treatment-naive before thyroid surgery. The chain links TRBV30 to TRBJ1-2; no clear D gene. The sequence was collected from a female donor with papillary thyroid cancer or a benign thyroid nodule (not recorded which). Some clones in this sample may be carry-over from other donors' samples. Sequences were obtained from tumor tissue. The CDR3 sequence is CAWSGLGWYGYTF. In nucleotides, the CDR3 is TGTGCCTGGAGCGGCCTTGGTTGGTATGGCTACACCTTC. The full variable domain, in which reference TRBV30 and TRBJ1-2 provide the parts outside the CDR3, is SQTIHQWPATLVQPVGSPLSLECTVEGTSNPNLYWYRQAAGRGLQLLFYSVGIGQISSEVPQNLSASRPQDRQFILSSKKLLLSDSGFYLCAWSGLGWYGYTFGSGTRLTVV.